This TCR beta chain was sequenced for a study of patients and donors after allogeneic stem cell transplantation. TCRdb itself ran the RT-PCR reads through MiXCR, one entry per CDR3 protein. The repertoire holds roughly 190,000 distinct CDR3 sequences, with 41% as singletons. This clonotype has a handful of counts. Trimming shortened V by 1 base and J by 4 bases, and 17 bases separated the two germline ends. Germline lookup yields CDR1 MDHEN and CDR2 SYDVKM. This CDR3 has 17 residues. The chain employs TRBV28 and TRBJ1-5; D gene ambiguous. The sequenced material came from blood, either unsorted or a sorted T cell fraction (not recorded which). The clonotype originates from a human donor who was either an allogeneic HSCT recipient or a stem cell or donor lymphocyte infusion donor (not recorded which). It is not recorded whose cells these are; they may come from a transplant donor. The CDR3 nucleotides read TGTGCCAGCAGTTTATTGGGATTGCGGCAGGCGAATCAGCCCCAGCATTTT. Translation gives CASSLLGLRQANQPQHF.